This T cell receptor beta chain stems from a study of PD-1 blockade in mismatch repair-deficient tumors. For the study at large: Enrolled about 2013-2017, patients had progressing, pretreated mismatch repair-deficient cancers of 11 to 13 types.

On this clone itself: Its target is not known.

Here immunoSEQ multiplex PCR was the method, and the copy in TCRdb shows in-frame clones only, minus some. The table lists around 52,000 clones, over 70% of them singletons, with roughly 8% in the top ten. The CDR3 is 14 residues long. V trimming: 6 bases; J trimming: 3 bases; junction bases outside the gene matches: 6. Germline values: CDR1 SQVTM, CDR2 ANQGSEA. Study-wide points: Tumor-resident clones, often undetectable pretreatment in blood, expanded then contracted after pembrolizumab.

Mismatch repair deficiency was confirmed in all patients, by PCR or immunohistochemistry. The V gene is TRBV29-1, the J gene TRBJ1-4; 8 bases are a match to TRBD1. The receptor was isolated from an adult with mismatch repair-deficient cancer. The material sequenced was peripheral blood, taken more than 19 weeks after starting pembrolizumab. The CDR3 reads CSVTGDGANEKLFF. The CDR3 DNA follows: TGCAGCGTGACAGGGGATGGAGCTAATGAAAAACTGTTTTTT.